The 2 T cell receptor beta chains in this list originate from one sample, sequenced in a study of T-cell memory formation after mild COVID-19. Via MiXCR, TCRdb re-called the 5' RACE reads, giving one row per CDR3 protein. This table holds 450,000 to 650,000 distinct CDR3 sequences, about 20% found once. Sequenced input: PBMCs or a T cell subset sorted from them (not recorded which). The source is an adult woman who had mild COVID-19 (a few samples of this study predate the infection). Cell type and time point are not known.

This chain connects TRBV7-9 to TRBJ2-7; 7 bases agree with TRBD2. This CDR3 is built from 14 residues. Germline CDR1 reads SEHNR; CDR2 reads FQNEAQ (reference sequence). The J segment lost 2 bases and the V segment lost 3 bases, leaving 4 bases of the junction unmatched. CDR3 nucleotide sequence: TGTGCCAGCAGCTTGGAACTAGCGACCTACGAGCAGTACTTC. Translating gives CASSLELATYEQYF.

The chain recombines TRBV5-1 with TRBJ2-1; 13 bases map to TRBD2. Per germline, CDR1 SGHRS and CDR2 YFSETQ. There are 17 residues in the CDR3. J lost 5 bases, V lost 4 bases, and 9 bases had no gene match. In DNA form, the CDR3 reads TGCGCCAGCAGCCCTCGGACTAGCGGGGGACTAAACAATGAGCAGTTCTTC. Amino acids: CASSPRTSGGLNNEQFF.